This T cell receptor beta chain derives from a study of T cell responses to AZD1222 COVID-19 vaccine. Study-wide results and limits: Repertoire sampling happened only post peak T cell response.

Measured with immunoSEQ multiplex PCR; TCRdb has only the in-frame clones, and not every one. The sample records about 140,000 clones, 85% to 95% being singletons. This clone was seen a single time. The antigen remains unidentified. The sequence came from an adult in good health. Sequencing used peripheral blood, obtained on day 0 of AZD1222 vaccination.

For the CDR3, the DNA is TGTGCCAGCAGCTTAGGGGCCGGGGGTTCCAGCACTGAAGCTTTCTTT. Its protein is CASSLGAGGSSTEAFF. The chain joins TRBV7-6 to TRBJ1-1; TRBD1 might be the D (5 bases). Per the germline V gene, CDR1 is SGHVS and CDR2 is FNYEAQ. V was pared by 1 base and J by 4 bases, with 16 bases between. This CDR3 has 16 amino acids.